Below are 19 T cell receptor beta chains sequenced from a single sample in a study of Tregs in tolerant kidney transplant recipients. Their antigens are not known. TCRdb's table, derived via immunoSEQ multiplex PCR, lists solely in-frame clones and lacks some. The sample shows roughly 40,000 clones, over 95% of them seen only once. The sequenced sample was Tregs from blood cultured with allogeneic cells. These receptors originate from a human donor in good health.

As concerns this clone: Sequence at one end of the junction differs from germline and may be a read error. This chain joins TRBV7-9 and TRBJ1-1, with D tentatively TRBD1 (6 bases). Germline values: CDR1 SEHNR, CDR2 FQNEAQ (reference sequence). The CDR3 contains 14 residues. CDR3: CASHRVRRDTEASF. The CDR3 DNA follows: TGTGCCAGTCACCGGGTCCGCAGGGACACTGAAGCTTCCTTT.

This clone has only one observation. The gene calls are TRBV9 and TRBJ2-5; 10 positions match TRBD2. CDR3 length: 18 residues. Trimming at V came to 0 bases and at J to 1 base, leaving 9 bases not matched to a gene. Germline assignment: CDR1 SGDLS and CDR2 YYNGEE. CDR3 nucleotide sequence: TGTGCCAGCAGCGTAGGGCGGGTAGCGGGGGGTACCCAAGAGACCCAGTACTTC. Amino acids: CASSVGRVAGGTQETQYF.

This rearrangement joins TRBV7-2 to TRBJ2-3; tentative D call: TRBD1 (6 bases). The V gene's germline CDR1 is SGHTA and CDR2 FQGNSA. V lost 5 bases to trimming and J lost 2 bases, with 11 bases between them. This CDR3 is 14 amino acids long. The CDR3 protein is CASSRTDITDTQYF. The CDR3 region has the DNA TGTGCCAGCAGCCGGACAGACATCACAGATACGCAGTATTTT.

The chain uses TRBV5-1 and TRBJ2-3; possible D gene TRBD1, 5 bases. This CDR3 spans 13 amino acids. The V and J ends lost 5 bases and 5 bases respectively, with 12 bases between them. The germline V gene encodes CDR1 SGHRS and CDR2 YFSETQ. CDR3 in DNA: TGCGCCAGCAGTCGCAGGGATGAAGATACGCAGTATTTT. This sequence encodes CASSRRDEDTQYF. The complete variable domain, with remaining parts taken from reference TRBV5-1 and TRBJ2-3, reads KAGVTQTPRYLIKTRGQQVTLSCSPISGHRSVSWYQQTPGQGLQFLFEYFSETQRNKGNFPGRFSGRQFSNSRSEMNVSTLELGDSALYLCASSRRDEDTQYFGPGTRLTVL.

The chain carries TRBV27 and TRBJ2-1; D is unclear. Germline loops: CDR1 MNHEY, CDR2 SMNVEV (reference sequence). V gave up 3 bases and J gave up 7 bases, with 10 bases separating them. The length of the CDR3 is 13 residues. The chain's CDR3 is CASSFPGSNEQFF. The CDR3 DNA sequence: TGTGCCAGCAGTTTCCCCGGGTCGAATGAGCAGTTCTTC.

This sequence joins TRBV20-1 and TRBJ2-1; D gene ambiguous. Trimming left V 4 bases short and J 13 bases short, with 14 bases between. The CDR3 runs 11 residues. Germline CDR1 reads DFQATT; CDR2 reads SNEGSKA (reference sequence). The CDR3 DNA reads TGCAGTGCTAATGGGCCCGGGCCACAGTTCTTC. It codes for CSANGPGPQFF.

The chain couples TRBV18 to TRBJ1-1; 7 nucleotides align to TRBD1. V trimming: 6 bases; J trimming: 5 bases; junction bases outside the gene matches: 9. The CDR3 spans 14 residues. The germline V gene encodes CDR1 KGHSH and CDR2 LQKENI. The DNA for the CDR3 is TGTGCCAGCTCCACTACAGGGGTAAGAACTGAAGCTTTCTTT. Its protein product is CASSTTGVRTEAFF.

This rearrangement joins TRBV19 to TRBJ2-7, with TRBD2 matching 10 bases. Germline-derived CDR1 and CDR2 are LNHDA and SQIVND (reference sequence). This CDR3 comprises 14 residues. With 4 bases clipped from V and 2 bases from J, the junction kept 2 bases outside the gene matches. The CDR3: CASSKLAGTYEQYF. CDR3 nucleotide sequence: TGTGCCAGTAGTAAACTAGCGGGGACCTACGAGCAGTACTTC.

This clone has just one count. V and J are TRBV5-5 and TRBJ2-7, with D maybe TRBD1 (5 bases). CDR1 is SGHKS, CDR2 YYEKEE, per germline (reference sequence). This CDR3 has 12 residues. The V end lost 8 bases, the J end lost 1 base, and 10 bases lay between the germline ends. The CDR3 DNA reads TGTGCCAGTAGGGGAAGGTCCTACGAGCAGTACTTC. It codes for CASRGRSYEQYF.

The rearrangement joins TRBV6-6 to TRBJ2-5; D gene ambiguous. CDR1 is MNHNY, CDR2 SVGAGI, per germline (reference sequence). Deletions cut 7 bases from V and 7 bases from J, with 10 bases between. This CDR3 region has 11 residues. For the CDR3, the DNA is TGTGCCAGCACCGAACCCCCGACCCAGTACTTC. This gives the protein CASTEPPTQYF.

The V gene is TRBV5-1, the J gene TRBJ2-2; 8 nucleotides agree with TRBD2. In germline, CDR1 is SGHRS, CDR2 YFSETQ. The CDR3 consists of 15 residues. After removal of 0 bases from V and 6 bases from J, the junction contained 4 bases not matched to a gene. In nucleotides, the CDR3 is TGCGCCAGCAGCTTGGCCGCTAGCGGGCCCGGGGAGCTGTTTTTT. It encodes CASSLAASGPGELFF. The full variable domain, its missing parts supplied by reference TRBV5-1 and TRBJ2-2, is KAGVTQTPRYLIKTRGQQVTLSCSPISGHRSVSWYQQTPGQGLQFLFEYFSETQRNKGNFPGRFSGRQFSNSRSEMNVSTLELGDSALYLCASSLAASGPGELFFGEGSRLTVL.

The V call is TRBV11-2, the J call TRBJ2-7, with D possibly TRBD2 on 5 matching bases. The V gene lost 4 bases and the J gene lost 5 bases, with 15 bases spanning the gap. The germline CDR1 and CDR2 sequences are SGHAT and FQNNGV. There are 14 residues in the CDR3. The CDR3: CASSSITGSDEQYF. The CDR3 nucleotides are TGTGCCAGCAGCTCCATAACGGGGTCTGACGAGCAGTACTTC.

The chain links TRBV6-1 to TRBJ2-2; 7 nucleotides match TRBD1. Germline V gene data show CDR1 as MNHNS and CDR2 as SASEGT. V shed 9 bases, J shed 3 bases, and the junction held 10 bases outside the gene matches. This CDR3 contains 15 residues. This CDR3 reads CASLRGLRHTGELFF. CDR3 DNA sequence: TGTGCCAGTTTGAGGGGGCTGCGTCACACCGGGGAGCTGTTTTTT.

The chain is built from TRBV5-6 and TRBJ1-1, with a tentative D call TRBD1 (6 bases). Trimming took 2 bases from V and 5 from J, leaving 10 bases between them. The CDR3 covers 13 residues. CDR1 is SGHDT, CDR2 YYEEEE, per germline. CDR3 sequence (DNA): TGTGCCAGCAGCTTTCCGGACAGAACTGAAGCTTTCTTT. Amino acid sequence: CASSFPDRTEAFF.

This sequence joins TRBV19 and TRBJ2-6; D unclear. V was pared by 4 bases and J by 0 bases, with 10 bases between. This CDR3 has 16 residues. Germline CDR1 LNHDA, CDR2 SQIVND (reference sequence). The CDR3 here is CASSSLLSSGANVLTF. For the CDR3, the DNA is TGTGCCAGTAGTAGCCTCTTAAGCTCTGGGGCCAACGTCCTGACTTTC. Supplemented by reference TRBV19 and TRBJ2-6, the full variable domain reads DGGITQSPKYLFRKEGQNVTLSCEQNLNHDAMYWYRQDPGQGLRLIYYSQIVNDFQKGDIAEGYSVSREKKESFPLTVTSAQKNPTAFYLCASSSLLSSGANVLTFGAGSRLTVL.

The chain links TRBV7-3 to TRBJ2-3, with a possible D match to TRBD1 (5 bases). This CDR3 is built from 15 residues. Trimming shortened V by 1 base and J by 2 bases, and 10 bases separated the two germline ends. The germline CDR1 and CDR2 sequences are SGHTA and FQGTGA. This CDR3 is CASSLKSGPTDTQYF. The CDR3 DNA sequence: TGTGCCAGCAGCTTAAAGTCAGGGCCCACAGATACGCAGTATTTT.

The chain joins TRBV19 to TRBJ1-5; D not certain. Deletions cut 6 bases from V and 0 bases from J, with 9 bases between. The CDR3 has 14 amino acids. CDR1 is LNHDA and CDR2 is SQIVND in the germline V gene (reference sequence). The CDR3, as DNA: TGTGCCAGTAGGAGGGTCAGTAGCAATCAGCCCCAGCATTTT. Translation: CASRRVSSNQPQHF. Together with reference TRBV19 and TRBJ1-5, the CDR3 gives the full variable domain: DGGITQSPKYLFRKEGQNVTLSCEQNLNHDAMYWYRQDPGQGLRLIYYSQIVNDFQKGDIAEGYSVSREKKESFPLTVTSAQKNPTAFYLCASRRVSSNQPQHFGDGTRLSIL.

The chain links TRBV6-5 to TRBJ2-7; no definite D call. From germline, CDR1 is MNHEY and CDR2 SVGAGI. V lost 5 bases and J 0 bases, leaving 11 bases between the germline ends. The CDR3 has 14 amino acids. CDR3 in DNA: TGTGCCAGCAGTCGGGCCCTAAACTCCTACGAGCAGTACTTC. Protein product: CASSRALNSYEQYF.

In DNA, the CDR3 is TGTGCCAGCAGCCCGGACACGGATTACTACGAGCAGTACTTC. It encodes CASSPDTDYYEQYF. The J gene is TRBJ2-7, the V gene TRBV7-9; a possible D gene is TRBD1 (5 bases). Trimming took off 5 bases at V and 3 bases at J, with 14 bases between the two ends. Germline CDR1 reads SEHNR; CDR2 reads FQNEAQ (reference sequence). The CDR3 sequence is 14 residues long.